The 8 T cell receptor beta chains given below trace back to one sample, sequenced in a study of memory CD4+ T cells and cytomegalovirus serostatus. The table came from immunoSEQ multiplex PCR; TCRdb's copy has only in-frame clones and leaves some out. The sample holds 55,000 to 65,000 clones, approximately 86% seen once. The sort gate was single viable CD3+CD4+CD8-CD45RO+ cells for memory CD4+ T cells. Sequencing was carried out using memory CD4+ T cells from blood. The source is an adult in good health and CMV-seronegative. Some clones in this sample may be carry-over from other donors' samples.

The chain links TRBV19 to TRBJ2-1; D might be TRBD2 (5 bases). The CDR3 consists of 13 residues. The germline V gene encodes CDR1 LNHDA and CDR2 SQIVND (reference sequence). V was cut by 7 bases and J by 1 base, with 8 bases left in between. This chain's CDR3 is CASTGSSYNEQFF. In DNA form, the CDR3 reads TGTGCCAGTACGGGGTCTTCCTACAATGAGCAGTTCTTC.

The chain employs TRBV5-1 and TRBJ2-3, with TRBD2 matching over 7 bases. This CDR3 contains 15 residues. Germline V gene lookup returns CDR1 SGHRS and CDR2 YFSETQ. After removal of 0 bases from V and 3 bases from J, the junction contained 4 bases not matched to a gene. CDR3 bases: TGCGCCAGCAGCTTGGCAACGGGAGGTACAGATACGCAGTATTTT. This gives the protein CASSLATGGTDTQYF.

The V and J genes are TRBV10-3 and TRBJ2-3; D perhaps matches TRBD2 (6 bases). Trimming stripped 6 bases from V and 6 bases from J, with 10 bases between. This CDR3 contains 12 residues. Germline CDR1 ENHRY, CDR2 SYGVKD. CDR3 in DNA: TGTGCCATCAGGGGGGGATGGGATACGCAGTATTTT. Amino acid sequence: CAIRGGWDTQYF.

The chain joins TRBV11-1 to TRBJ2-7; D is undetermined. CDR1 is SGHAT, CDR2 FQDESV, per germline (reference sequence). The CDR3 has 12 residues. The V and J ends lost 0 bases and 7 bases respectively, with 7 bases between them. The DNA for the CDR3 is TGTGCCAGCAGCTTAGCAGGAAGGGAGCAGTACTTC. Protein: CASSLAGREQYF.

The rearrangement joins TRBV12-5 to TRBJ2-4; D may be TRBD1 (6 bases). The CDR3 contains 17 residues. V was cut by 5 bases and J by 0 bases, with 17 bases left in between. Germline V CDR1 and CDR2: LGHNT, FRNRAP. The CDR3 sequence is CASGGPGTQLAKNIQYF. The CDR3 region has the DNA TGTGCTAGTGGTGGCCCCGGGACACAACTAGCCAAAAACATTCAGTACTTC.

This chain connects TRBV6-6 to TRBJ1-2; D unresolved. Germline-derived CDR1 and CDR2 are MNHNY and SVGAGI (reference sequence). The CDR3 contains 13 residues. V lost 6 bases and J lost 3, with 11 bases in between. The CDR3 DNA reads TGTGCCAGCAGAAAGACGCGGGACTATGGCTACACCTTC. Its protein product is CASRKTRDYGYTF.

The chain employs TRBV5-1 and TRBJ2-3, with D perhaps being TRBD1 or TRBD2 (5 bases each). This CDR3 region has 16 residues. Trimming removed 4 bases at V and 4 bases at J, with 19 bases between. Germline CDR1 reads SGHRS; CDR2 reads YFSETQ. CDR3 DNA: TGCGCCAGCAGCAGGACCGGGACCACAAGCCCAGATACGCAGTATTTT. Encoded protein: CASSRTGTTSPDTQYF.

This clone was recorded only once. The CDR3 region has the DNA TGCGCCAGCAGCCAAGTTAACACGGAAAACTATGGCTACACCTTC. It specifies CASSQVNTENYGYTF. The chain couples TRBV4-3 to TRBJ1-2; D is uncertain. Germline loops: CDR1 LGHNA, CDR2 YSLEER. The CDR3 totals 15 residues. Trimming pared 1 base from V and 2 bases from J, leaving 11 bases between.